This T cell receptor beta chain is from a study of blood T cells in healthy people across ages. The authors ran a second PCR of roughly 6 to 11 cycles using a sample-barcoded 5' primer and a J-beta primer mix. TCRdb redid the calling of the 5' RACE reads with MiXCR, one entry per CDR3 protein. The table lists about 640,000 distinct CDR3 sequences, 45% to 65% of them singletons. V was pared by 11 bases and J by 4 bases, with 20 bases between. In germline, CDR1 is SNHLY, CDR2 FYNNEI. There are 14 residues in the CDR3. The sequence was collected from a man between 60 and 75 years old in good health. Sequenced input: blood. V usage is TRBV2 and J usage is TRBJ2-5; D is possibly TRBD1 or TRBD2 (5 bases each). CDR3 residues: CAGTPGPRAETQYF. In DNA form, the CDR3 reads TGTGCCGGAACTCCGGGACCCCGCGCAGAGACCCAGTACTTC.